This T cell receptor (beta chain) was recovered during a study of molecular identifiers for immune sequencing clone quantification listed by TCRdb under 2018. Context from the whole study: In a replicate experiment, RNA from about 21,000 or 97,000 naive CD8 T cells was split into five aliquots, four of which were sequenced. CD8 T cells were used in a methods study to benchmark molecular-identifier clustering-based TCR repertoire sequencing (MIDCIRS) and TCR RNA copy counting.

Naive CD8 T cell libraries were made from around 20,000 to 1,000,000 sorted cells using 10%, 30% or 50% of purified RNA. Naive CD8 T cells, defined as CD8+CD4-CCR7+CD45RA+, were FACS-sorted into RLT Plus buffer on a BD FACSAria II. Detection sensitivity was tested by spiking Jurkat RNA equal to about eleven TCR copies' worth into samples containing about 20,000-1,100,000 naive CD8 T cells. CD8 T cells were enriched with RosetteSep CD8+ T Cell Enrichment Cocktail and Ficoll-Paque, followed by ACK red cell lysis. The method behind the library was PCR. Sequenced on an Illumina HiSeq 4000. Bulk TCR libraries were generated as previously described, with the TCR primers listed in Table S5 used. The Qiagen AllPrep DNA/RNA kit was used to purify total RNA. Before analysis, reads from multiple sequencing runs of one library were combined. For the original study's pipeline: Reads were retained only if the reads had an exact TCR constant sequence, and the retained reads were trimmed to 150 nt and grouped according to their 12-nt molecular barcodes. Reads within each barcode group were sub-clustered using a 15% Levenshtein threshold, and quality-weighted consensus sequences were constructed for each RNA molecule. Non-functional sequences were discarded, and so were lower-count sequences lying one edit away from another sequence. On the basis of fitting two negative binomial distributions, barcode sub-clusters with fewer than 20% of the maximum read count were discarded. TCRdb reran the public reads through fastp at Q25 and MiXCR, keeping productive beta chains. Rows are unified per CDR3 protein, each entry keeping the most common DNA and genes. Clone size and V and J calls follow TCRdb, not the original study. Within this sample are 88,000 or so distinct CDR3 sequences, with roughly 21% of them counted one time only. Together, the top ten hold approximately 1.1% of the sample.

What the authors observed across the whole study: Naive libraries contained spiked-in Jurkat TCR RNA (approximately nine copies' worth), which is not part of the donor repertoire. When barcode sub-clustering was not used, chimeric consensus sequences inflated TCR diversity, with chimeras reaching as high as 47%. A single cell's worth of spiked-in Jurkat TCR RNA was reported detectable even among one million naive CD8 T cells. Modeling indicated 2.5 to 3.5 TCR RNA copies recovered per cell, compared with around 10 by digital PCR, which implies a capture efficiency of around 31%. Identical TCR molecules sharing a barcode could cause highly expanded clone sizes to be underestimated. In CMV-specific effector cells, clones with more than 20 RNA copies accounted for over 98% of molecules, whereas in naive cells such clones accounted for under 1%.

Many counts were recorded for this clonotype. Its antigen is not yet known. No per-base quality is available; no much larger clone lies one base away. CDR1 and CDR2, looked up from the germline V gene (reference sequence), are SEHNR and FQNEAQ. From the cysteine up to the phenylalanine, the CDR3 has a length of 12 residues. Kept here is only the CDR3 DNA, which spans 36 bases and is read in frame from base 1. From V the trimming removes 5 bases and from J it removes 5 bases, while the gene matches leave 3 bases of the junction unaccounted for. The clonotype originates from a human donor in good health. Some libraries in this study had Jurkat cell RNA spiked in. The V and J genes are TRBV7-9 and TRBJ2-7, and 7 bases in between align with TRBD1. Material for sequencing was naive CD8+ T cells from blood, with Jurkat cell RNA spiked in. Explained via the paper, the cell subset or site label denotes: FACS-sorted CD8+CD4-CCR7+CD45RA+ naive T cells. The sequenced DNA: TGTGCCAGCAGCCGTACAGGGGACGAGCAGTACTTC. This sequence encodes CASSRTGDEQYF. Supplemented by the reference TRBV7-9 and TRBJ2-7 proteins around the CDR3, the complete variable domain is DTGVSQNPRHKITKRGQNVTFRCDPISEHNRLYWYRQTLGQGPEFLTYFQNEAQLEKSRLLSDRFSAERPKGSFSTLEIQRTEQGDSAMYLCASSRTGDEQYFGPGTRLTVT.